This T cell receptor beta chain was profiled in a study of blood T cells in healthy people across ages. PCR was performed a second time for roughly 7 to 12 cycles using a sample-barcoded 5' primer and a J-beta primer mix. TCRdb called the 5' RACE reads again in MiXCR, with one record for every CDR3 protein. The sample yields about 1,500,000 distinct CDR3 sequences, 25% to 30% seen once. This clonotype came up a few times. Its antigen is still unknown. Germline V lookup: CDR1 SQVTM, CDR2 ANQGSEA. With V trimmed by 1 base and J by 5 bases, 2 bases remained unmatched. The CDR3 consists of 15 residues. Findings and limits, study-wide: Diversity of TCR beta correlated strongly with naive T cell percentage. Both higher diversity and more naive CD4+ cells marked long-lived donors when set against aged donors.

This sequence joins TRBV29-1 and TRBJ2-5; 15 bases are a match to TRBD2. The source of this sequence is a woman aged 30 to 39 in good health. Sequenced sample: blood. The CDR3 spells CSVEGGTSGRETQYF. The CDR3 DNA follows: TGCAGCGTTGAAGGTGGGACTAGCGGGAGGGAGACCCAGTACTTC.